Below are 22 T cell receptor beta chains sequenced from a single sample in a study of identical twins. TCRdb re-called the 5' RACE reads through MiXCR, storing one row per CDR3 protein. The sample holds 450,000 or so distinct CDR3 sequences, 13% to 15% seen once. These data were also filed under a second study, of yellow fever vaccine responses in identical twins.

Material for sequencing was CD4+ T cells sorted from blood. Receptor source: a woman in her late teens or twenties in good health.

The chain has TRBV3-1 and TRBJ2-1; 15 bases match TRBD2. Trimming removed 3 bases from V and 9 bases from J; junction bases left unmatched: 0. The CDR3 extends over 14 amino acids. CDR1 and CDR2 (germline): LGHDT, YNNKEL (reference sequence). Written as DNA, the CDR3 is TGTGCCAGCAGCCAGGGACTAGCGGGAGGTGAGCAGTTCTTC. Translation gives CASSQGLAGGEQFF.

The chain is built from TRBV11-2 and TRBJ2-1, with TRBD2 identical over 9 bases. The CDR3 totals 15 residues. Germline CDR1 and CDR2: SGHAT and FQNNGV. V gave up 5 bases and J gave up 3 bases; unmatched junction bases: 5. CDR3 protein: CASSQREELYNEQFF. As DNA, the CDR3 is TGTGCCAGCAGCCAGCGGGAGGAGCTCTACAATGAGCAGTTCTTC.

V gene TRBV2 combines with J gene TRBJ2-3; D might be TRBD2 (5 bases). The CDR3 has 11 amino acids. The V end was cut by 6 bases, the J end by 5 bases, with 6 bases between. Germline assignment: CDR1 SNHLY and CDR2 FYNNEI. The CDR3 sequence is CASSGIDTQYF. DNA of the CDR3: TGTGCCAGCAGCGGGATAGATACGCAGTATTTT.

This clonotype occurred many times. The chain has TRBV12-3 or TRBV12-4 and TRBJ1-1; possible D gene TRBD1, 6 bases. The V end was cut by 3 bases, the J end by 3 bases, with 8 bases between. The CDR3 covers 13 residues. The CDR3 sequence: CASSLEGDTEAFF. CDR3 nucleotides: TGTGCCAGCAGTTTGGAGGGGGACACTGAAGCTTTCTTT.

The chain is built from TRBV28 and TRBJ2-4; TRBD1 might be the D (7 bases). Germline CDR1 reads MDHEN; CDR2 reads SYDVKM. Trimming pared 10 bases from V and 4 bases from J, leaving 20 bases between. The CDR3 has 15 amino acids. CDR3 sequence (DNA): TGTGCCACGGCGGGACAGACGACCAAAAAAAACATTCAGTACTTC. Translating it yields CATAGQTTKKNIQYF.

A few counts support this clonotype. An end of the junction differs from the germline gene, which may be a read error. The chain recombines TRBV20-1 with TRBJ1-6; D gene unclear. The CDR3 runs to 12 residues. Germline V lookup: CDR1 DFQATT, CDR2 SNEGSKA (reference sequence). The CDR3 sequence is CSAREPQRRILF. Here the CDR3 DNA reads TGCAGTGCTAGAGAACCTCAGCGACGAATACTCTTT.

This clonotype was counted many times. The V and J genes are TRBV7-2 and TRBJ2-4; 7 positions match TRBD1. The junction had 12 bases not matched to a gene; V was cut back by 5 bases and J by 8 bases. This CDR3 has 15 residues. Per the germline V gene, CDR1 is SGHTA and CDR2 is FQGNSA. The CDR3 loop reads CASSETGERLDIQYF. Written as DNA, the CDR3 is TGTGCCAGCAGCGAAACAGGGGAGAGGTTGGACATTCAGTACTTC. The full variable domain, rest sourced from reference TRBV7-2 and TRBJ2-4, is GAGVSQSPSNKVTEKGKDVELRCDPISGHTALYWYRQSLGQGLEFLIYFQGNSAPDKSGLPSDRFSAERTGGSVSTLTIQRTQQEDSAVYLCASSETGERLDIQYFGAGTRLSVL.

In this sample, this clonotype turned up a few times. The rearrangement uses TRBV4-2 and TRBJ2-5; 12 bases agree with TRBD2. Germline V CDR1 and CDR2: LGHNA, YNFKEQ. V was pared by 0 bases and J by 4 bases, with 12 bases of the junction left unmatched. CDR3 length: 19 amino acids. CDR3 sequence: CASSQDPVRLAGVIETQYF. CDR3 nucleotides: TGTGCCAGCAGCCAAGATCCGGTTCGACTAGCGGGAGTGATAGAGACCCAGTACTTC.

Ten or more counts support this clonotype. The germline gene is not matched at one end of the junction; a read error may be the cause. This chain connects TRBV7-7 to TRBJ2-2, with 7 positions matching TRBD1. This CDR3 has 14 residues. Germline V gene lookup returns CDR1 SSHAT and CDR2 FNYEAQ (reference sequence). The CDR3 protein is CASSMRQGSGELFF. The CDR3 DNA follows: TGTGCTAGCAGCATGAGACAGGGTTCCGGGGAGCTGTTTTTT.

In its sample, this clonotype was seen a few times. The gene calls are TRBV21-1 and TRBJ2-1; TRBD1, as called in the table, went unchecked against the DNA. TRBV21-1 is flagged as a pseudogene. This CDR3 is built from 16 residues. The chain's CDR3 is CASAGKEGRPYNEQFF. Written as DNA, the CDR3 is TGTGCCAGCGCCGGGAAGGAGGGGAGGCCCTACAATGAGCAGTTCTTC.

This clonotype showed up many times. The chain is built from TRBV12-3 or TRBV12-4 and TRBJ2-7; no definite D call. The CDR3 length is 14 residues. Trimming left V 0 bases short and J 2 bases short, with 8 bases between. The DNA for the CDR3 is TGTGCCAGCAGTTTAGCTCTGAAAACCTACGAGCAGTACTTC. This codes for CASSLALKTYEQYF.

This clonotype has just a few counts. The chain joins TRBV20-1 to TRBJ2-4; D ambiguous. This CDR3 is built from 14 residues. From germline, CDR1 is DFQATT and CDR2 SNEGSKA (reference sequence). Trimming took off 0 bases at V and 0 bases at J, with 6 bases between the two ends. This CDR3 reads CSAREVLAKNIQYF. The CDR3 DNA reads TGCAGTGCTAGAGAGGTCCTAGCCAAAAACATTCAGTACTTC.

The rearrangement uses TRBV7-9 and TRBJ2-5; the D gene is possibly TRBD1 (6 bases). Looked up from germline, CDR1 is SEHNR and CDR2 is FQNEAQ (reference sequence). The CDR3 length is 17 residues. V shed 1 base and J shed 5 bases, with 20 bases lying between them. CDR3 residues: CASSLVGGGAVKETQYF. CDR3 bases: TGTGCCAGCAGCTTAGTGGGTGGGGGCGCGGTAAAGGAGACCCAGTACTTC.

This clonotype was detected only a few times. The V call is TRBV7-9, the J call TRBJ1-1; D remains unclear. The CDR3 is made up of 14 amino acids. The ends were cut back, 5 bases at V and 8 bases at J, with 18 bases in the middle. Per the germline V gene, CDR1 is SEHNR and CDR2 is FQNEAQ (reference sequence). Here the CDR3 reads CASSLPPPQIEAFF. The CDR3 nucleotides read TGTGCCAGCAGCCTTCCACCGCCCCAAATCGAAGCTTTCTTT. Based on the CDR3 plus reference TRBV7-9 and TRBJ1-1, the full variable domain is DTGVSQNPRHKITKRGQNVTFRCDPISEHNRLYWYRQTLGQGPEFLTYFQNEAQLEKSRLLSDRFSAERPKGSFSTLEIQRTEQGDSAMYLCASSLPPPQIEAFFGQGTRLTVV.

This clonotype has only a few counts. The chain joins TRBV10-1 to TRBJ2-3, with D possibly being TRBD2 (6 bases). V lost 2 bases, J lost 8 bases, and 14 bases lay in between. The CDR3 contains 14 residues. CDR1 is WNHNN, CDR2 SYGVQD, per germline (reference sequence). This CDR3 is CASSEDGLAITQYF. The CDR3 bases are TGCGCCAGCAGTGAGGACGGGCTAGCGATTACGCAGTATTTT.

The chain's CDR3 is CASSLGSPVTDTQYF. The CDR3, as DNA: TGTGCCAGCAGCCTAGGGAGTCCCGTCACAGATACGCAGTATTTT. This chain connects TRBV7-2 to TRBJ2-3; the D gene is possibly TRBD2 (5 bases). The CDR3 runs to 15 residues. Trimming took off 5 bases at V and 2 bases at J, with 14 bases between the two ends. Germline lookup yields CDR1 SGHTA and CDR2 FQGNSA.

This clonotype appeared a few times. The genes are TRBV3-1 and TRBJ2-3; no firm D call. The CDR3 spans 12 residues. In germline, CDR1 is LGHDT, CDR2 YNNKEL (reference sequence). The V gene lost 2 bases and the J gene lost 8 bases, with 8 bases spanning the gap. The CDR3: CASSQQVGTQYF. The DNA of the CDR3 is TGTGCCAGCAGCCAACAAGTGGGTACGCAGTATTTT.

CDR3 amino acids: CASSQTTQSTGELFF. CDR3 bases: TGTGCCAGCAGCCAAACCACTCAGAGCACCGGGGAGCTGTTTTTT. The V call is TRBV7-9, the J call TRBJ2-2, with D uncertain. The CDR3 runs to 15 residues. The germline CDR1 and CDR2 sequences are SEHNR and FQNEAQ (reference sequence). Trimming stripped 5 bases from V and 4 bases from J, with 14 bases between.

This clonotype was found many times. The chain carries TRBV10-3 and TRBJ1-2; the D is unclear. V gave up 1 base and J gave up 7 bases, with 4 bases separating them. The CDR3 is 11 amino acids. The germline gives CDR1 ENHRY, CDR2 SYGVKD. The CDR3 reads CAISEWGGYTF. CDR3 DNA sequence: TGTGCCATCAGTGAGTGGGGTGGCTACACCTTC.

This clonotype appeared a few times. The chain combines TRBV4-2 with TRBJ1-5, with 7 bases aligning to TRBD1. V was pared by 1 base and J by 11 bases, with 11 bases of the junction left unmatched. This CDR3 region has 15 residues. Germline-derived CDR1 and CDR2 are LGHNA and YNFKEQ. The CDR3: CASSQGGQPLSAQHF. CDR3 DNA sequence: TGTGCCAGCAGCCAAGGGGGACAGCCTCTGTCGGCCCAGCATTTT.

This clonotype was observed a few times. V usage is TRBV7-9 and J usage is TRBJ1-1; D is uncertain. Per germline, CDR1 SEHNR and CDR2 FQNEAQ (reference sequence). This CDR3 has 10 amino acids. Trimming shortened V by 8 bases and J by 5 bases, and 6 bases separated the two germline ends. The CDR3 coding sequence is TGTGCCAGCGGGGATACTGAAGCTTTCTTT. It translates to CASGDTEAFF. Drawing the rest from reference TRBV7-9 and TRBJ1-1, the complete variable domain is DTGVSQNPRHKITKRGQNVTFRCDPISEHNRLYWYRQTLGQGPEFLTYFQNEAQLEKSRLLSDRFSAERPKGSFSTLEIQRTEQGDSAMYLCASGDTEAFFGQGTRLTVV.

In this sample, this clonotype turned up a few times. This sequence joins TRBV12-3 or TRBV12-4 and TRBJ2-7, with 13 bases fitting TRBD2. J lost 2 bases, V lost 6 bases, and 4 bases had no gene match. The CDR3 is made up of 15 amino acids. CDR3 amino acids: CASSHTSGRAYEQYF. Here the CDR3 DNA reads TGTGCCAGCAGCCATACTAGCGGGAGGGCCTACGAGCAGTACTTC.